This T cell receptor (beta chain) emerged from a study of blood T cells in healthy people across ages (dated by TCRdb to the mid-2010s). At the level of the whole study: In model experiments, template switching captured roughly one uniquely barcoded TCR beta cDNA molecule for every two T cells. Using deep sequencing normalized with unique cDNA molecular identifiers, the study measured how TCR beta repertoire diversity changes with age. The donors were divided into four age groups: young (average approximately 15 years), middle-aged (approximately 42), aged (around 67) and long-lived (about 80). Two additional independent replicas of 1 million unique cDNA reads from the same blood draw were analyzed for two donors (one aged 18 to 30 and one aged 80 or older). To avoid experimental bias, donors of different ages were spread randomly across the sequencing lanes. What the authors observed across the whole study: A strong correlation was found between observed TCR beta diversity and the percentage of naive T cells measured by flow cytometry. Donor CMV infection status was unknown, potentially confounding age-related changes in expanded clonotypes. Estimates of total diversity based on one million sequenced T cells were considered lower bounds and underestimates. As age increased, observed TCR beta diversity per million T cells dropped in a roughly linear way, and a significant reduction was already evident by age 40. Compared with the aged group, more naive CD4+ T cells, fewer expanded clones and increased TCR diversity were shown by the long-lived group, suggesting age selection. Since profiling was done on bulk unsorted PBMCs, naive and antigen-experienced compartments could not be conclusively compared.

Trimming removed 1 base from V and 0 bases from J, leaving 7 bases between the germline ends. The CDR3 starts with the cysteine, ends with the phenylalanine, and has 14 residues. The only DNA kept is the CDR3, 42 bases in frame from the first base. The germline V gene (reference sequence) provides CDR1 DFQATT and CDR2 SNEGSKA. The library was made by 5' RACE. Sequencing was performed on an Illumina HiSeq 2500. The second PCR ran for roughly 6 to 11 cycles and used a J-beta primer mix along with a sample-barcoded 5' primer. Each TCR beta cDNA molecule received a unique molecular identifier from a template-switch 5' adaptor carrying 12 random nucleotides. At least 3 million CDR3-containing paired-end reads were obtained from each sample. All of the RNA was converted into first-strand cDNA using the Mint cDNA synthesis kit, with a TRBC-specific oligonucleotide serving as the primer. Following uracil-DNA glycosylase treatment, all cDNA underwent a first 18-cycle PCR with the universal primers M1SS and BC2_uni_R. As for the original processing: Each sample was normalized by randomly selecting 1 million high-quality reads, each carrying a distinct molecular identifier. Reads sharing molecular identifiers were discarded rather than binned into consensus sequences. MiTCR, with a Q25 quality threshold and the strictest error-elimination algorithm, was used for CDR3 identification, clonotype clustering and error correction. A nonparametric unseen species model using Euler transformation provided a lower-bound estimate of total TCR beta diversity. TCRdb redid the processing of the public reads, applying fastp at Q25 and MiXCR, and retained in-frame beta chains. Rows are unified per CDR3 protein, each entry keeping the most common DNA and genes. These V and J calls originate from TCRdb's pipeline instead of the authors' own analysis. The sample has about 1.1 million distinct CDR3 sequences on record, more than 30% of them singletons. The biggest ten clones account for under 15% of the sample.

Worth noting for this clonotype: Its target antigen remains unknown. No clone much larger than this one lies a single base away; base qualities are absent.

Donors were a few dozen systemically healthy Caucasian individuals from Russia aged 6 to 90 years. Each donor gave approximately 10 milliliters of peripheral blood, collected into EDTA-treated Vacutainer tubes. PBMCs were isolated by Ficoll-Paque density-gradient centrifugation, with at least 6 million obtained per sample. Total RNA, at least 5 micrograms per sample, was extracted from PBMCs with Trizol reagent. For every donor, flow cytometry on a PBMC aliquot measured the percentage of naive CD45RAhigh/CD27high T cells. The rearrangement combines TRBV20-1 with TRBJ2-4; the best D guess is TRBD2, with 6 bases matching. The sequenced sample consisted of blood. This sequence originates from a man between 18 and 29 years old in good health. Read as DNA, the sequence is TGCAGTGCTAGAGGGGGACTAGCCAAAAACATTCAGTACTTC. Translated, this gives CSARGGLAKNIQYF.